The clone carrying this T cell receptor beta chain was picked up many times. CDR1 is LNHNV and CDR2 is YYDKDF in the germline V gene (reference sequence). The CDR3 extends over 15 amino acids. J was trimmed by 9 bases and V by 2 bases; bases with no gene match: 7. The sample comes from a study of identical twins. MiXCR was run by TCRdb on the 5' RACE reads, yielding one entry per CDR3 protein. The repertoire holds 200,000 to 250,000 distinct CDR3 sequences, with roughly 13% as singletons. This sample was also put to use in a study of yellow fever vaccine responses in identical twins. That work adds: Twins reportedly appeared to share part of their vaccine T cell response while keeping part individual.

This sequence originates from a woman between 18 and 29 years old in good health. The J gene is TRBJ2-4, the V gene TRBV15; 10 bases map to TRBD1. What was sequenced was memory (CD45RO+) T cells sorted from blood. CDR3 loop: CATSRSGQGEVIQYF. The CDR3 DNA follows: TGTGCCACCAGCAGATCCGGACAGGGGGAGGTCATTCAGTACTTC.